The T cell receptor beta chain under discussion was sequenced for a study of shared clonotypes between healthy human individuals. Whole-study context: Three plates were used per donor for CD4 naive, three for CD4 memory, two for CD8 naive and one for CD8 memory.

As for this clone: Its specificity is not known.

The method was immunoSEQ multiplex PCR; TCRdb's version includes in-frame clones alone and lacks a portion of them. Of about 2.3 million clones listed, 85% to 95% were seen once; the top ten hold 0.3% to 0.4%. Study-wide findings and caveats: The naive CD4 repertoires of several donors were compared, and around 4.7% of clonotypes were shared. Generation probabilities of non-shared clonotypes were lower (relative to those shared by all four donors). Investigators expected sequencing depth to affect clonotype sharing among donors.

Between the trimmed V and J ends, which lost 5 bases and 4 bases, there was a span of 10 bases. Germline CDR1 is SSHAT and CDR2 is FNYEAQ (reference sequence). The CDR3 is 13 residues long. This TCR came from a man between 18 and 29 years old in good health. Some clones in this sample may be carry-over from other donors' samples. The V call is TRBV7-7, the J call TRBJ2-3; D unclear. Sample: naive CD4+ T cells from PBMCs. Subset noted: CD45RA+ positively selected. CDR3 in DNA: TGTGCCAGCAGCCCGTCTATAGCAGATACGCAGTATTTT. This encodes CASSPSIADTQYF.